A single sample is the source of the 21 T cell receptor beta chains below, sequenced in a study of vaccination and CD4 T cells after COVID-19. No antigens are known for them. The time point here: late sampling 161 to 241 days after vaccination in three convalescent patients. Treatment of the sample: approximately 11-day PBMC culture with coronavirus spike peptide pools or control peptides (ViraFEST assay). Sequencing of cultured CD4+ T cell DNA used the Oncomine TCR Beta short-read assay. TCRdb recomputed calls from the PCR reads with MiXCR, one row per CDR3 protein. Among under 20,000 distinct CDR3 sequences listed, around 50% were seen once. Sequencing used CD4+ T cells from blood, cultured in vitro, obtained about 7 months after SARS-CoV-2 vaccination. Receptors originate from a human donor who had recovered from COVID-19.

This rearrangement joins TRBV6-1 to TRBJ1-6; D gene unclear. CDR1 and CDR2 from the germline V gene are MNHNS and SASEGT. Deletions cut 2 bases from V and 8 bases from J, with 7 bases between. The CDR3 is made up of 13 amino acids. Here the CDR3 reads CASSEHPHSPLHF. CDR3 coding DNA: TGTGCCAGCAGTGAACACCCCCATTCACCCCTCCACTTT.

V usage is TRBV7-2 and J usage is TRBJ2-3; 9 bases line up with TRBD2. The germline gives CDR1 SGHTA, CDR2 FQGNSA. The length of the CDR3 is 14 residues. The V and J ends lost 3 bases and 6 bases, in that order; junction bases with no gene match: 4. CDR3 in amino acids: CASSLRGGLDTQYF. CDR3 in DNA: TGTGCCAGCAGCTTGCGGGGGGGGTTGGATACGCAGTATTTT.

The gene calls are TRBV24-1 and TRBJ2-2, with TRBD2 identical over 7 bases. The junction had 4 bases not matched to a gene; V was cut back by 6 bases and J by 4 bases. CDR1 and CDR2 from the germline V gene are KGHDR and SFDVKD. There are 14 residues in the CDR3. CDR3 sequence reads: CATSLGGGTGELFF. The CDR3 DNA follows: TGTGCCACCAGTCTCGGCGGGGGCACCGGGGAGCTGTTTTTT.

The CDR3 is CASSQTRGGIWRYEQYF. The CDR3 DNA reads TGTGCCAGCAGTCAGACTAGAGGGGGGATTTGGCGATACGAGCAGTACTTC. The rearrangement uses TRBV6-1 and TRBJ2-7; D possibly matches TRBD1 or TRBD2 (6 bases each). Per germline, CDR1 MNHNS and CDR2 SASEGT. The CDR3 has 17 amino acids. The V end lost 5 bases, the J end lost 4 bases, and 24 bases lay between the germline ends.

This clonotype was found a few times. The chain combines TRBV20-1 with TRBJ2-7; 8 positions agree with TRBD1. Germline V gene data show CDR1 as DFQATT and CDR2 as SNEGSKA (reference sequence). This CDR3 region has 17 residues. Trimming removed 3 bases from V and 2 bases from J; junction bases left unmatched: 15. CDR3 nucleotide sequence: TGCAGTGCTAGCAGATGGGCCGGACAGGGACTTACCTACGAGCAGTACTTC. It codes for CSASRWAGQGLTYEQYF.

This clonotype was seen more than once but under ten times. This chain uses TRBV4-3 with TRBJ1-2; D gene ambiguous. CDR1 and CDR2 (germline): LGHNA, YSLEER. V was cut by 0 bases and J by 2 bases, with 4 bases left in between. The CDR3 runs 13 residues. The DNA for the CDR3 is TGCGCCAGCAGCCAAGATCACAACTATGGCTACACCTTC. This codes for CASSQDHNYGYTF.

This clonotype showed up just a few times. CDR3 loop: CASSSSSYEQYF. The CDR3 DNA is TGTGCCAGCAGCTCCAGCTCCTACGAGCAGTACTTC. The chain employs TRBV11-3 and TRBJ2-7; D is undetermined. Between the trimmed V and J ends, which lost 4 bases and 0 bases, there was a span of 4 bases. In germline, CDR1 is SGHNT, CDR2 YENEEA. The CDR3 loop spans 12 amino acids.

The rearrangement links TRBV20-1 to TRBJ2-5, with 9 nucleotides matching TRBD2. The trim removed 5 bases at V and 3 bases at J, leaving 7 bases unmatched. The CDR3 is 14 residues long. CDR1 and CDR2 from the germline V gene are DFQATT and SNEGSKA (reference sequence). The CDR3 is CSASKIAGEETQYF. CDR3 bases: TGCAGTGCTTCGAAAATAGCGGGAGAAGAGACCCAGTACTTC.

This clonotype showed up just once. This chain uses TRBV12-3 or TRBV12-4 with TRBJ1-1; D remains unclear. Trimming shortened V by 4 bases and J by 5 bases, and 8 bases separated the two germline ends. The CDR3 loop spans 12 amino acids. CDR3 DNA sequence: TGTGCCAGCAGTTCGCGTGGAACTGAAGCTTTCTTT. Encoded protein: CASSSRGTEAFF.

The genes are TRBV6-1 and TRBJ1-1, with D unclear. The V gene's germline CDR1 is MNHNS and CDR2 SASEGT. Trimming stripped 4 bases from V and 4 bases from J, with 16 bases between. This CDR3 contains 15 residues. The chain's CDR3 is CASSGGILGRTEAFF. The CDR3 DNA follows: TGTGCCAGCAGTGGGGGAATACTAGGGCGCACTGAAGCTTTCTTT.

The V and J genes are TRBV27 and TRBJ2-7; the D is unclear. The germline gives CDR1 MNHEY, CDR2 SMNVEV (reference sequence). This CDR3 has 13 residues. Trimming took off 6 bases at V and 7 bases at J, with 16 bases between the two ends. The CDR3 coding sequence is TGTGCCAGCAGCGCCGGGCCACGCAGGGAGCAGTACTTC. As protein: CASSAGPRREQYF.

Here the CDR3 reads CASTPGGSGGETQYF. The CDR3, as DNA: TGCGCCAGCACCCCAGGCGGGAGTGGGGGAGAGACCCAGTACTTC. The V call is TRBV10-1, the J call TRBJ2-5; 7 positions match TRBD2. After removal of 7 bases from V and 4 bases from J, the junction contained 12 bases not matched to a gene. This CDR3 spans 15 amino acids. CDR1 WNHNN and CDR2 SYGVQD come from the germline V gene (reference sequence).

This clonotype has more than one count but fewer than ten. The chain joins TRBV7-2 to TRBJ1-1, with 8 bases identical to TRBD1. The V segment lost 2 bases and the J segment 4 bases; nucleotides outside the gene matches: 3. The CDR3 runs to 14 residues. The germline CDR1 and CDR2 sequences are SGHTA and FQGNSA. The CDR3 DNA sequence: TGTGCCAGCAGCTTAACAGGGGGGGGCACTGAAGCTTTCTTT. Translation: CASSLTGGGTEAFF. The full variable domain, completed using reference TRBV7-2 and TRBJ1-1, is GAGVSQSPSNKVTEKGKDVELRCDPISGHTALYWYRQSLGQGLEFLIYFQGNSAPDKSGLPSDRFSAERTGGSVSTLTIQRTQQEDSAVYLCASSLTGGGTEAFFGQGTRLTVV.

The chain is built from TRBV20-1 and TRBJ2-1; 8 nucleotides line up with TRBD2. Germline V gene sequence: CDR1 DFQATT, CDR2 SNEGSKA (reference sequence). J lost 2 bases, V lost 0 bases, and 3 bases had no gene match. The length of the CDR3 is 15 residues. The CDR3: CSARDVAGTYNEQFF. As DNA, the CDR3 is TGCAGTGCTAGAGACGTAGCGGGGACCTACAATGAGCAGTTCTTC.

This clonotype was detected a few times. V is TRBV20-1 and J is TRBJ1-2; possibly TRBD1 for D (5 bases). Germline assignment: CDR1 DFQATT and CDR2 SNEGSKA (reference sequence). Trimming took 0 bases from V and 2 from J, leaving 13 bases between them. The CDR3 sequence is 15 residues long. CDR3 residues: CSARDYDSYNYGYTF. CDR3 nucleotides: TGCAGTGCTAGAGATTATGACAGTTACAACTATGGCTACACCTTC.

The chain is built from TRBV10-2 and TRBJ2-7; D may be TRBD2 (7 bases). CDR3 length equals 14 residues. Germline V gene data show CDR1 as WSHSY and CDR2 as SAAADI. V gave up 11 bases and J gave up 3 bases, with 20 bases separating them. The CDR3 DNA sequence: TGCGCCGGGGCTGAGGGGGGAGGGGACTACGAGCAGTACTTC. It specifies CAGAEGGGDYEQYF.

This clonotype has just a few counts. The chain carries TRBV7-9 and TRBJ2-1; the match to TRBD2 covers 7 bases. In germline, CDR1 is SEHNR, CDR2 FQNEAQ (reference sequence). V trimming: 1 base; J trimming: 4 bases; junction bases outside the gene matches: 16. The CDR3 has 19 amino acids. The CDR3 DNA reads as TGTGCCAGCAGCTTAGTAGGCGGCGGGAGCTCCTTGCCTTACAATGAGCAGTTCTTC. Protein: CASSLVGGGSSLPYNEQFF.

In its sample, this clonotype was seen once. The chain couples TRBV24-1 to TRBJ2-3; D is possibly TRBD2 (5 bases). V lost 5 bases to trimming and J lost 2 bases, with 22 bases between them. CDR1 is KGHDR and CDR2 is SFDVKD in the germline V gene. CDR3 size: 18 residues. CDR3 DNA: TGTGCCACCAGTGCTACGGGCGGGTCAGGACTCTACACAGATACGCAGTATTTT. Translating it yields CATSATGGSGLYTDTQYF.

This sequence joins TRBV20-1 and TRBJ2-1, with 10 bases matching TRBD2. The CDR3 is 13 residues long. The V segment lost 6 bases and the J segment 7 bases; nucleotides outside the gene matches: 6. Germline V gives CDR1 DFQATT, CDR2 SNEGSKA (reference sequence). The CDR3, as DNA: TGCAGTGCGGCTGGGACTAGCGTTAATGAGCAGTTCTTC. Translation gives CSAAGTSVNEQFF.

This clonotype was observed a handful of times. V usage is TRBV21-1 and J usage is TRBJ1-6; the table's D gene call, TRBD1, was not cross checked with the DNA. TRBV21-1 is a pseudogene. The CDR3 totals 18 residues. CDR3 DNA sequence: TGTGCCAGCAGCAAAGGGGGGGGACAGTTGGACCTTAATTCACCCCTCCACTTT. Amino acids: CASSKGGGQLDLNSPLHF.

This rearrangement joins TRBV21-1 to TRBJ2-7; TRBD1, as called in the table, went unchecked against the DNA. TRBV21-1 is shown as a pseudogene. CDR3 size: 12 residues. CDR3 region: CATGTGSYEQYF. CDR3 nucleotides: TGTGCTACCGGGACGGGCTCCTACGAGCAGTACTTC.